Each of the 31 T cell receptor beta chains below was sequenced from the same sample in a study of cytomegalovirus exposure and HLA in healthy donors. The PCR made use of 60 Vbeta and 13 Jbeta primers. Data came from immunoSEQ multiplex PCR; TCRdb stores just in-frame clones and leaves some out. The sample shows around 100,000 clones, and roughly 3.5% sits with its ten largest clones. The sequencing sample was made of PBMCs. The source is a man aged 40-50 years in good health and CMV-seronegative.

This chain joins TRBV30 and TRBJ1-2; 8 bases agree with TRBD1. Trimming removed 1 base from V and 4 bases from J; junction bases left unmatched: 5. From germline, CDR1 is GTSNPN and CDR2 SVGIG (reference sequence). CDR3 length equals 14 residues. The chain's CDR3 is CAWSATDRAYGYTF. The CDR3 region has the DNA TGTGCCTGGAGTGCCACGGACAGGGCCTATGGCTACACCTTC.

The chain combines TRBV7-2 with TRBJ2-1; weak D call: TRBD2 (7 bases). V was cut by 5 bases and J by 7 bases, with 21 bases left in between. Germline values: CDR1 SGHTA, CDR2 FQGNSA. The CDR3 is made up of 16 amino acids. Here the CDR3 reads CASSETPSGGWNEQFF. In DNA, the CDR3 is TGTGCCAGCAGCGAAACCCCTTCGGGGGGCTGGAATGAGCAGTTCTTC.

The chain employs TRBV27 and TRBJ1-1, with D uncertain. V shed 8 bases and J shed 4 bases, with 17 bases lying between them. The CDR3 spans 14 residues. CDR1 and CDR2 from the germline V gene are MNHEY and SMNVEV (reference sequence). The CDR3 DNA reads TGTGCCAGCGCCGCGGGCCCTCCCTTCACTGAAGCTTTCTTT. Encoded protein: CASAAGPPFTEAFF.

V gene TRBV6-5 combines with J gene TRBJ2-5; possible D gene TRBD1, 6 bases. The DNA end lines up better with TRBJ2-7; the J call may be wrong. Germline V gene lookup returns CDR1 MNHEY and CDR2 SVGAGI. This CDR3 region has 15 residues. CDR3 region: CASSTQTRGNHEQYF. Here the CDR3 DNA reads TGTGCCAGCAGCACACAAACCAGGGGAAACCACGAGCAGTACTTC.

This rearrangement joins TRBV21-1 to TRBJ1-3; the table calls TRBD1, which could not be checked here. TRBV21-1 is a pseudogene. The CDR3 covers 17 residues. Here the CDR3 reads CASSKVGTGVSGNTIYF. CDR3 DNA: TGTGCCAGCAGCAAAGTTGGGACAGGGGTCTCTGGAAACACCATATATTTT.

The genes are TRBV19 and TRBJ2-7; TRBD2 agrees at 10 bases. With V trimmed by 6 bases and J by 0 bases, 2 bases remained unmatched. The CDR3 covers 14 residues. Germline V gene lookup returns CDR1 LNHDA and CDR2 SQIVND (reference sequence). The CDR3 sequence: CASRTSGASYEQYF. The CDR3 DNA is TGTGCCAGTAGAACTAGCGGGGCCTCCTACGAGCAGTACTTC.

The chain recombines TRBV5-4 with TRBJ1-1; 7 nucleotides agree with TRBD1. Unmatched junction bases numbered 3, after V lost 0 bases and J lost 1 base. This CDR3 is built from 15 residues. CDR1 SGHNT and CDR2 YYREEE come from the germline V gene (reference sequence). The CDR3 bases are TGTGCCAGCAGCTTGGTGGCAGGGGGGAACACTGAAGCTTTCTTT. This encodes CASSLVAGGNTEAFF. The full variable domain, completed using reference TRBV5-4 and TRBJ1-1, is ETGVTQSPTHLIKTRGQQVTLRCSSQSGHNTVSWYQQALGQGPQFIFQYYREEENGRGNFPPRFSGLQFPNYSSELNVNALELDDSALYLCASSLVAGGNTEAFFGQGTRLTVV.

The V and J genes are TRBV7-2 and TRBJ2-2, with 8 positions matching TRBD2. The germline V gene encodes CDR1 SGHTA and CDR2 FQGNSA. The junction had 19 bases not matched to a gene; V was cut back by 7 bases and J by 6 bases. The CDR3 contains 18 residues. DNA of the CDR3: TGTGCCAGCACTGGGGCGTCGGGAGGGCCAATTCGATCCGGGGAGCTGTTTTTT. Protein: CASTGASGGPIRSGELFF.

V is TRBV7-9 and J is TRBJ1-2; D is perhaps TRBD1 (5 bases). V lost 5 bases and J lost 4, with 20 bases in between. This CDR3 contains 16 residues. Germline loops: CDR1 SEHNR, CDR2 FQNEAQ (reference sequence). This chain's CDR3 is CASSRPSQGSLYGYTF. The CDR3 nucleotides read TGTGCCAGCAGCCGGCCGTCGCAGGGCTCGCTCTATGGCTACACCTTC. Full variable domain (remainder filled in from reference TRBV7-9 and TRBJ1-2): DTGVSQNPRHKITKRGQNVTFRCDPISEHNRLYWYRQTLGQGPEFLTYFQNEAQLEKSRLLSDRFSAERPKGSFSTLEIQRTEQGDSAMYLCASSRPSQGSLYGYTFGSGTRLTVV.

The CDR3 DNA reads as TGTGCCTGGAGGGGGACAGGGGGAAGAACTGAAGCTTTCTTT. The encoded protein is CAWRGTGGRTEAFF. The chain employs TRBV30 and TRBJ1-1; 11 nucleotides agree with TRBD1. V dropped 3 bases and J dropped 5; count of bases not matched to a gene: 5. Germline V lookup: CDR1 GTSNPN, CDR2 SVGIG (reference sequence). The CDR3 length is 14 residues. The full variable domain, with the rest looked up from reference TRBV30 and TRBJ1-1, is SQTIHQWPATLVQPVGSPLSLECTVEGTSNPNLYWYRQAAGRGLQLLFYSVGIGQISSEVPQNLSASRPQDRQFILSSKKLLLSDSGFYLCAWRGTGGRTEAFFGQGTRLTVV.

Comments on this clone: Other nucleotide sequences in the sample specify the same CDR3. V usage is TRBV19 and J usage is TRBJ2-7, with 9 bases lining up with TRBD1. The trim removed 5 bases at V and 4 bases at J, leaving 6 bases unmatched. Germline loops: CDR1 LNHDA, CDR2 SQIVND (reference sequence). There are 14 residues in the CDR3. The CDR3 protein is CASSPGTGIYEQYF. The DNA for the CDR3 is TGTGCCAGTAGTCCAGGGACAGGGATATACGAGCAGTACTTC.

J is TRBJ1-1 and V is TRBV19; 7 nucleotides line up with TRBD1. V was clipped by 7 bases and J by 7 bases; unmatched bases: 9. This CDR3 region has 13 residues. Looked up from germline, CDR1 is LNHDA and CDR2 is SQIVND (reference sequence). This CDR3 reads CASTEQGWGEAFF. The CDR3 DNA follows: TGTGCCAGTACCGAACAGGGGTGGGGTGAAGCTTTCTTT.

About this clone: The same CDR3 can be traced to other DNA sequences in this sample. The V and J genes are TRBV7-8 and TRBJ2-2, with 7 bases identical to TRBD1. The CDR3 contains 15 residues. The ends lost 2 bases at V and 7 bases at J; junction bases unmatched: 7. CDR1 and CDR2 from the germline V gene are SGHVS and FQNEAQ. The CDR3 bases are TGTGCCAGCAGCTTAAGTAGGGGGCTGGGCGGGGAGCTGTTTTTT. Protein: CASSLSRGLGGELFF.

The V and J genes are TRBV11-2 and TRBJ1-1; no firm D call. Trimming cost V 2 bases and J 8 bases, with 12 bases left between them. The CDR3 spans 13 residues. The germline gives CDR1 SGHAT, CDR2 FQNNGV. The DNA for the CDR3 is TGTGCCAGCAGCTTACGACGGGAGAAAGAAGCTTTCTTT. Its translation is CASSLRREKEAFF.

This chain uses TRBV28 with TRBJ2-3, with D possibly being TRBD2 (5 bases). The CDR3 is 15 residues long. The germline gives CDR1 MDHEN, CDR2 SYDVKM. V lost 4 bases, J lost 0 bases, and 11 bases lay in between. The chain's CDR3 is CASSSRGGSTDTQYF. The CDR3 DNA sequence: TGTGCCAGCAGTTCCCGTGGAGGTAGCACAGATACGCAGTATTTT.

The V and J genes are TRBV18 and TRBJ1-1; D uncertain. With 3 bases removed from V and 2 bases from J, the gap between germline ends came to 13 bases. CDR3 length: 15 amino acids. CDR1 is KGHSH and CDR2 is LQKENI in the germline V gene. The CDR3 DNA is TGTGCCAGCTCACCGCCCAGTATGGTTAACACTGAAGCTTTCTTT. It encodes CASSPPSMVNTEAFF.

This chain connects TRBV6-5 to TRBJ2-1; 8 nucleotides agree with TRBD1. CDR1 is MNHEY and CDR2 is SVGAGI in the germline V gene. J was trimmed by 5 bases and V by 5 bases; bases with no gene match: 2. CDR3 length: 13 amino acids. The CDR3 region is CASSRDRNNEQFF. For the CDR3, the DNA is TGTGCCAGCAGTCGGGACAGGAACAATGAGCAGTTCTTC.

V usage is TRBV6-5 and J usage is TRBJ2-5, with D possibly matching TRBD1 (5 bases). There are 14 residues in the CDR3. Trimming left V 5 bases short and J 4 bases short, with 14 bases between. Per the germline V gene, CDR1 is MNHEY and CDR2 is SVGAGI. This chain's CDR3 is CASSPQGASETQYF. As DNA, the CDR3 is TGTGCCAGCAGTCCCCAGGGTGCTTCAGAGACCCAGTACTTC.

Here the CDR3 DNA reads TGTGCCAGCTCACCAGACACAGGGGGAGAGACCCAGTACTTC. It specifies CASSPDTGGETQYF. The chain combines TRBV18 with TRBJ2-5; 8 bases line up with TRBD1. V shed 2 bases and J 4 bases; nucleotides not matched to a gene: 3. The CDR3 is 14 amino acids. The germline V gene encodes CDR1 KGHSH and CDR2 LQKENI.

The rearrangement uses TRBV7-6 and TRBJ2-3, with 8 positions matching TRBD1. V shed 5 bases and J 0 bases; nucleotides not matched to a gene: 4. This CDR3 contains 15 residues. The germline gives CDR1 SGHVS, CDR2 FNYEAQ. The CDR3 is CASSPTGVSTDTQYF. As DNA, the CDR3 is TGTGCCAGCAGCCCGACAGGGGTTAGCACAGATACGCAGTATTTT. The full variable domain, rest sourced from reference TRBV7-6 and TRBJ2-3, is GAGVSQSPRYKVTKRGQDVALRCDPISGHVSLYWYRQALGQGPEFLTYFNYEAQQDKSGLPNDRFSAERPEGSISTLTIQRTEQRDSAMYRCASSPTGVSTDTQYFGPGTRLTVL.

The chain links TRBV7-2 to TRBJ2-7; D might be TRBD2 (6 bases). Trimming shortened V by 0 bases and J by 4 bases, and 10 bases separated the two germline ends. The germline V gene has CDR1 SGHTA and CDR2 FQGNSA. CDR3 length equals 14 residues. The CDR3, as DNA: TGTGCCAGCAGCTTAGCGGCGGGGCAGTACGAGCAGTACTTC. This sequence encodes CASSLAAGQYEQYF.

The V call is TRBV18, the J call TRBJ2-1; no clear D. This CDR3 has 16 residues. V lost 4 bases and J 0 bases, leaving 13 bases between the germline ends. CDR1 and CDR2 from the germline V gene are KGHSH and LQKENI. The CDR3 region has the DNA TGTGCCAGCTCACAACTCGGTACGAGCTCCTACAATGAGCAGTTCTTC. Residues: CASSQLGTSSYNEQFF.

In nucleotides, the CDR3 is TGTGCCAGCAGTGGCACAACACAGATCATTAACACTGAAGCTTTCTTT. Translating it yields CASSGTTQIINTEAFF. V is TRBV6-1 and J is TRBJ1-1; D remains unclear. The CDR3 spans 16 residues. The V and J ends lost 4 bases and 2 bases respectively, with 17 bases between them. Germline V gene sequence: CDR1 MNHNS, CDR2 SASEGT.

The chain links TRBV18 to TRBJ2-1; possible D gene TRBD2, 7 bases. The germline V gene has CDR1 KGHSH and CDR2 LQKENI. CDR3 length: 17 amino acids. Trimming stripped 3 bases from V and 8 bases from J, with 23 bases between. CDR3 residues: CASSPLPGGLFSHEQFF. CDR3 nucleotide sequence: TGTGCCAGCTCACCTTTACCGGGGGGCCTCTTTTCCCATGAGCAGTTCTTC.

DNA of the CDR3: TGTGCCAGCAGTACAGGGGAGAAAAGGAACACTGAAGCTTTCTTT. Its translation: CASSTGEKRNTEAFF. The chain employs TRBV2 and TRBJ1-1; 7 bases fit TRBD1. The V gene end was trimmed by 5 bases and the J gene end by 1 base; junction bases not matched to a gene: 7. The germline CDR1 and CDR2 sequences are SNHLY and FYNNEI. This CDR3 contains 15 residues.

A note on this clone: Distinct nucleotide sequences in the sample also encode this CDR3. The V and J genes are TRBV25-1 and TRBJ2-3; the match to TRBD1 covers 12 bases. J gave up 0 bases and V 6 bases, and 10 bases lay outside the gene matches. The CDR3 loop spans 18 amino acids. In germline, CDR1 is MGHDK, CDR2 SYGVNS. The CDR3 loop is CASRAVGTGGLSTDTQYF. CDR3 in DNA: TGTGCCAGCAGAGCGGTAGGGACAGGGGGCCTTAGCACAGATACGCAGTATTTT.

The V gene is TRBV11-3, the J gene TRBJ2-3; no reliable D call. The CDR3 extends over 13 amino acids. The germline V and J ends were trimmed by 3 bases and 5 bases, with 9 bases remaining between them. The germline V gene has CDR1 SGHNT and CDR2 YENEEA. The CDR3 reads CASSFTARDTQYF. As DNA, the CDR3 is TGTGCCAGCAGCTTCACTGCACGAGATACGCAGTATTTT.

The rearrangement links TRBV7-9 to TRBJ2-5, with a weak D call TRBD1 (5 bases). The last part of the DNA fits TRBJ2-7 better; the J call may be wrong. Germline V gives CDR1 SEHNR, CDR2 FQNEAQ (reference sequence). The CDR3 contains 14 residues. CDR3 bases: TGTGCCAGCAGCTGGCAGGGAAGCACCTACGAGCAGTACTTC. This codes for CASSWQGSTYEQYF.

The gene calls are TRBV7-9 and TRBJ2-3, with no clear D. CDR3 length equals 16 residues. Germline V gene lookup returns CDR1 SEHNR and CDR2 FQNEAQ (reference sequence). The ends were cut back, 5 bases at V and 0 bases at J, with 15 bases in the middle. The CDR3 nucleotides read TGTGCCAGCAGCCCACAAGATACCTTTAGCACAGATACGCAGTATTTT. Translation gives CASSPQDTFSTDTQYF.

The rearrangement joins TRBV7-9 to TRBJ2-1; TRBD1 matches at 9 bases. The CDR3 has 17 residues. Germline V gene data show CDR1 as SEHNR and CDR2 as FQNEAQ (reference sequence). V dropped 5 bases and J dropped 4; count of bases not matched to a gene: 12. CDR3 amino acids: CASSTGTGMGSYNEQFF. For the CDR3, the DNA is TGTGCCAGCAGCACAGGGACAGGGATGGGGAGTTACAATGAGCAGTTCTTC.

The chain has TRBV7-9 and TRBJ1-2; D remains ambiguous. Germline V lookup: CDR1 SEHNR, CDR2 FQNEAQ (reference sequence). Trimming cost V 5 bases and J 5 bases, with 6 bases left between them. The CDR3 loop spans 11 amino acids. CDR3 bases: TGTGCCAGCAGCAGAGAATATGGCTACACCTTC. Its translation: CASSREYGYTF.